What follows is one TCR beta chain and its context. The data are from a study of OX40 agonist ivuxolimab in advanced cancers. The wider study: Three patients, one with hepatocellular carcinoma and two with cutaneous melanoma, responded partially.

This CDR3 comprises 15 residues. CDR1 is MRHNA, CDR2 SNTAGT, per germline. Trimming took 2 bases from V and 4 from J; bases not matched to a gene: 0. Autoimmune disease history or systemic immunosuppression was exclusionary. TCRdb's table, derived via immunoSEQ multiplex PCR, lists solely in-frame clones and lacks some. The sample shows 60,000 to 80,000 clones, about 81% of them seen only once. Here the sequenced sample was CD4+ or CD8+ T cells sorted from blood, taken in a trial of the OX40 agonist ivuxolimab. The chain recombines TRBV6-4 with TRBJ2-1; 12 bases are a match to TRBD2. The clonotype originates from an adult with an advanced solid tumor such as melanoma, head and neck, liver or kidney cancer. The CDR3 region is CASSDGTSGYNEQFF. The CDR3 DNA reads TGTGCCAGCAGTGACGGGACTAGCGGGTACAATGAGCAGTTCTTC.